The entry below describes one T cell receptor beta chain. What it binds is not known. The sample comes from a study of blood T cells in healthy people across ages. Study results and caveats: Among T cells, TCR beta diversity per million cells dropped roughly linearly as age rose. Total diversity from one million sequenced T cells was likely underestimated.

Primed by a sample-barcoded 5' primer and a J-beta primer mix, a second PCR proceeded for about 7 to 12 cycles. TCRdb fed the 5' RACE reads into MiXCR, producing one record per CDR3 protein. The sample holds just under 750,000 distinct CDR3 sequences, 22% seen once. CDR1 is SGDLS and CDR2 is YYNGEE in the germline V gene. V was trimmed by 0 bases and J by 4 bases, leaving 14 bases between them. The CDR3 spans 16 residues. Per-sample PBMC isolation yielded at least 7 million cells. Samples each had at least 6 micrograms of total RNA extracted. The rearrangement links TRBV9 to TRBJ2-1; D might be TRBD2 (5 bases). The origin of this receptor is a man in his 70s in good health. Source material: blood. As DNA, the CDR3 is TGTGCCAGCAGCGTAGGGTGGAGCGGCCAATACAATGAGCAGTTCTTC. Encoded protein: CASSVGWSGQYNEQFF.